This TCR beta chain stems from a study of PD-1 blockade in classical Hodgkin lymphoma. General study results and limits: With CD4+ cells, TCR diversity rose significantly by C4D1, but not with CD8+ cells. Before treatment, TCR diversity in newly diagnosed patients was reportedly lower than in healthy donors.

There was relapse after autologous stem cell transplantation in every patient, and there was variation in brentuximab vedotin exposure. Patients' outcomes at their best amounted to complete response, partial response or progressive disease. Details on this clone: Its cognate antigen is unknown.

Method: immunoSEQ multiplex PCR; TCRdb's copy keeps in-frame clones and lacks some. The sample includes 45,000 or so clones, around 66% of them seen just once. The length of the CDR3 is 13 residues. CDR1 is SGHTA and CDR2 is FQGNSA in the germline V gene. Between the trimmed V and J ends, which lost 1 base and 5 bases, there was a span of 6 bases. The chain recombines TRBV7-2 with TRBJ1-5; D remains unclear. Sequenced material: peripheral blood mononuclear cells (PBMCs), taken at baseline. The receptor was isolated from a human donor with classical Hodgkin lymphoma. CDR3 region: CASSLVRYQPQHF. In nucleotides, the CDR3 is TGTGCCAGCAGCTTAGTGAGATATCAGCCCCAGCATTTT. The full variable domain, completed using reference TRBV7-2 and TRBJ1-5, is GAGVSQSPSNKVTEKGKDVELRCDPISGHTALYWYRQSLGQGLEFLIYFQGNSAPDKSGLPSDRFSAERTGGSVSTLTIQRTQQEDSAVYLCASSLVRYQPQHFGDGTRLSIL.